These 29 T cell receptor beta chains were sequenced from one sample in a study of T cell clonality in common variable immunodeficiency. Sequencing was performed with immunoSEQ multiplex PCR; in TCRdb, only in-frame clones are kept and a portion is missing. This sample carries 35,000 to 50,000 clones, none of them present only once. The sequencing sample was made of peripheral blood mononuclear cells. Source of these receptors: a person between 18 and 75 years old in good health.

This clone was counted at least ten times. The CDR3 goes on 3 residues after the read ends, and that part is filled in from the germline J gene. V is TRBV7-8 and J is TRBJ2-7; 8 positions agree with TRBD1. Germline V CDR1 and CDR2: SGHVS, FQNEAQ. V was pared by 3 bases and J by 5 bases, with 3 bases of the junction left unmatched. This CDR3 has 13 amino acids. This CDR3 is CASSFQGADEQYF. CDR3 bases read: TGTGCCAGCAGCTTTCAGGGGGCGGACGAG.

This clone occurred many times. With the read ending 3 residues before the CDR3 end, the germline J gene is used to fill in that end. The chain links TRBV11-3 to TRBJ1-1; 7 bases align to TRBD1. V shed 0 bases, J shed 5 bases, and the junction held 6 bases outside the gene matches. From germline, CDR1 is SGHNT and CDR2 YENEEA. This CDR3 has 15 amino acids. The CDR3 reads CASSLEQGRVTEAFF. The CDR3 bases that were read are TGTGCCAGCAGCTTAGAACAGGGGAGGGTTACTGAA.

This clone was picked up many times. Read sequence stops 3 residues before the CDR3 end, and the germline J gene provides the missing end. This sequence joins TRBV19 and TRBJ1-3; D remains unclear. V was cut by 3 bases and J by 0 bases, with 12 bases left in between. Germline V gene lookup returns CDR1 LNHDA and CDR2 SQIVND (reference sequence). The CDR3 runs to 16 residues. The CDR3 is CASSMFSGSSGNTIYF. The sequenced CDR3 bases are TGTGCCAGTAGTATGTTTTCGGGGAGCTCTGGAAACACC.

This clone was observed at least ten times. The read terminates 3 residues ahead of where the CDR3 ends, so the germline J gene completes it. V and J are TRBV20-1 and TRBJ1-5, with 7 positions matching TRBD1. Germline CDR1 is DFQATT and CDR2 is SNEGSKA (reference sequence). With V trimmed by 2 bases and J by 4 bases, 2 bases remained unmatched. The CDR3 runs 13 residues. Incomplete CDR3 DNA: TGCAGTGCTAGACAGGGGGATAATCAGCCC. Residues: CSARQGDNQP. The CDR3 as a whole reads CSARQGDNQPQHF.

This clone was counted ten times or more. The CDR3 is cut off 3 residues early in the read; its end comes from the germline J gene. The rearrangement joins TRBV5-8 to TRBJ2-1, with D possibly being TRBD1 (5 bases). V lost 4 bases, J lost 3 bases, and 8 bases lay in between. CDR1 is SGHTS and CDR2 is YDEGEE in the germline V gene. This CDR3 is 13 amino acids long. The CDR3 loop reads CASSRGYYNEQFF. Partial CDR3 DNA: TGTGCCAGCAGCAGGGGATACTACAATGAG.

This clone was seen repeatedly, ten times or more. The read gets to within 3 residues of the CDR3 end, and the germline J gene fills in the rest. This chain connects TRBV5-6 to TRBJ1-2, with 9 bases aligning to TRBD1. The CDR3 spans 15 residues. The V gene end was trimmed by 4 bases and the J gene end by 6 bases; junction bases not matched to a gene: 10. Germline CDR1 is SGHDT and CDR2 is YYEEEE. The CDR3 region is CASSQNRGRNHGYTF. Partial CDR3 DNA: TGTGCCAGCAGCCAAAACAGGGGGCGGAATCATGGC.

This clone was picked up many times. The sequenced fragment ends 3 residues before the CDR3 boundary, so the rest is inferred from the germline J gene. J is TRBJ2-7 and V is TRBV18, with 10 bases that match TRBD1. The V segment lost 3 bases and the J segment 3 bases; nucleotides outside the gene matches: 2. The CDR3 has 14 residues. From germline, CDR1 is KGHSH and CDR2 LQKENI. The CDR3 here is CASSPGQGVYEQYF. The covered CDR3 bases are TGTGCCAGCTCACCCGGACAGGGGGTCTACGAG.

The sample holds many counts of this clone. The read falls 3 residues short of the CDR3 end, and the missing part is taken from the germline J gene. J is TRBJ2-1 and V is TRBV5-1, with TRBD2 identical over 11 bases. Unmatched junction bases numbered 6, after V lost 4 bases and J lost 3 bases. This CDR3 comprises 16 residues. Germline values: CDR1 SGHRS, CDR2 YFSETQ. The CDR3 here is CASSQQTSGGYNEQFF. CDR3 bases read: TGCGCCAGCAGCCAACAAACTAGCGGGGGCTACAATGAG.

This clone was seen ten or more times. The read gets to within 3 residues of the CDR3 end, and the germline J gene fills in the rest. This chain links TRBV5-4 with TRBJ2-1; 8 bases map to TRBD1. V dropped 10 bases and J dropped 7; count of bases not matched to a gene: 4. This CDR3 is built from 11 residues. Per the germline V gene, CDR1 is SGHNT and CDR2 is YYREEE (reference sequence). The CDR3 DNA, read in part, is TGTGCCGCCAACAGGGGGAATGAG. This encodes CAANRGNE. The full CDR3 protein reads CAANRGNEQFF. The full variable domain, with the rest looked up from reference TRBV5-4 and TRBJ2-1, is ETGVTQSPTHLIKTRGQQVTLRCSSQSGHNTVSWYQQALGQGPQFIFQYYREEENGRGNFPPRFSGLQFPNYSSELNVNALELDDSALYLCAANRGNEQFFGPGTRLTVL.

This clone was seen ten or more times. The CDR3 end falls 3 residues outside the read, so it is completed with the germline J gene. This rearrangement joins TRBV13 to TRBJ1-2; D gene uncertain. CDR1 and CDR2 (germline): PRHDT, FYEKMQ (reference sequence). V lost 4 bases, J lost 6 bases, and 18 bases lay in between. The CDR3 loop spans 15 amino acids. Incomplete CDR3 DNA: TGTGCCAGCAGCTCAAGCGCCAAAAGATATGATGGC. This encodes CASSSSAKRYDG. The whole CDR3 protein is CASSSSAKRYDGYTF.

This clone has a count of ten or more. From the germline J gene comes the end of the CDR3, since the read stops 3 residues before it. The chain carries TRBV10-3 and TRBJ2-5; no clear D gene. Germline values: CDR1 ENHRY, CDR2 SYGVKD. V lost 2 bases to trimming and J lost 3 bases, with 7 bases between them. CDR3 length equals 13 residues. CDR3 residues: CAISERLEETQYF. CDR3 DNA (partial): TGTGCCATCAGTGAGCGGTTGGAAGAGACC.

At least ten counts were recorded for this clone. Read data end 3 residues before the CDR3 end; the end is taken from the germline J gene. This chain joins TRBV9 and TRBJ1-1, with D possibly TRBD1 on 6 matching bases. The CDR3 totals 12 residues. In germline, CDR1 is SGDLS, CDR2 YYNGEE. The covered CDR3 bases are TGTGCCAGCAGCGGACTACAGGGAGAA. Amino acids: CASSGLQGE. The CDR3 as a whole reads CASSGLQGEAFF.

The sample holds many counts of this clone. The read gets to within 3 residues of the CDR3 end, and the germline J gene fills in the rest. The chain combines TRBV3-1 (or the pseudogene TRBV3-2) with TRBJ2-3; D is ambiguous. The CDR3 has 14 amino acids. Trimming took 1 base from V and 0 from J, leaving 5 bases between them. From germline, CDR1 is LGHDT and CDR2 YNNKEL (reference sequence). CDR3 DNA (partial): TGTGCCAGCAGCCAAGCTTATAGCACAGATACG. The encoded protein is CASSQAYSTDT. The full CDR3 protein reads CASSQAYSTDTQYF.

There are many counts of this clone. From the germline J gene comes the end of the CDR3, since the read stops 3 residues before it. V and J are TRBV11-2 and TRBJ2-7; D is possibly TRBD2 (5 bases). Germline CDR1 reads SGHAT; CDR2 reads FQNNGV. The CDR3 consists of 14 residues. V was trimmed by 3 bases and J by 1 base, leaving 10 bases between them. CDR3 DNA (partial): TGTGCCAGCAGCTTGCTCGACTATTCCTACGAG. It specifies CASSLLDYSYE. In full, the CDR3 is CASSLLDYSYEQYF.

Many counts were recorded for this clone. The read stops 3 residues short of the end of the CDR3; the missing end is completed from the germline J gene. The gene calls are TRBV18 and TRBJ2-4; a weak D match, TRBD1 (7 bases). CDR3 length: 12 residues. Germline CDR1 and CDR2: KGHSH and LQKENI. CDR3 amino acids: CASSDRTTLQYF. CDR3 DNA (partial): TGTGCCAGCTCGGACAGGACTACGCTT.

This clone was counted ten times or more. The read terminates 3 residues before the CDR3 end, so the remaining end is supplied by the germline J gene. This chain connects TRBV6-2 or TRBV6-3 to TRBJ1-5; 9 bases are a match to TRBD1. V was pared by 6 bases and J by 3 bases, with 6 bases of the junction left unmatched. The CDR3 length is 15 residues. Germline V gene lookup returns CDR1 MNHEY and CDR2 SVGEGT. The DNA read from the CDR3 is TGTGCCAGCAGGGGGGGACAGGGCCCCAATCAGCCC. It encodes CASRGGQGPNQP. The entire CDR3 protein is CASRGGQGPNQPQHF.

This clone has a count of ten or more. Read coverage stops 3 residues before the CDR3 terminus; the germline J gene supplies the remainder. This rearrangement joins TRBV5-1 to TRBJ1-1; the match to TRBD1 covers 7 bases. The germline V gene encodes CDR1 SGHRS and CDR2 YFSETQ. This CDR3 contains 11 residues. The CDR3 DNA, read in part, is TGCGCCAGCAGTCTCGACAGGGTG. Translated, it gives CASSLDRV. In full, the CDR3 reads CASSLDRVAFF.

There are many counts of this clone. The sequenced CDR3 bases are TGCGCCAGCAGCGAATCTATTGGGACTAAGTACGAG. It codes for CASSESIGTKYE. The CDR3 as a whole reads CASSESIGTKYEQYF. This rearrangement joins TRBV5-1 to TRBJ2-7; 7 bases line up with TRBD2. With the read ending 3 residues before the CDR3 end, the germline J gene is used to fill in that end. V shed 4 bases and J 4 bases; nucleotides not matched to a gene: 11. The CDR3 is made up of 15 amino acids. From germline, CDR1 is SGHRS and CDR2 YFSETQ.

This clone was observed at least ten times. The sequence runs out 3 residues before the end of the CDR3; the remainder is reconstructed from the germline J gene. This rearrangement joins TRBV2 to TRBJ2-6; D remains unclear. Germline CDR1 is SNHLY and CDR2 is FYNNEI. Trimming took 4 bases from V and 0 from J, leaving 7 bases between them. CDR3 length: 15 amino acids. CDR3 in amino acids: CASSGHHSGANVLTF. The covered CDR3 bases are TGTGCCAGCAGTGGACACCACTCTGGGGCCAACGTC.

This clone was seen at least ten times. The CDR3 end falls 3 residues outside the read, so it is completed with the germline J gene. The genes are TRBV2 and TRBJ2-7, with TRBD2 identical over 9 bases. V lost 8 bases, J lost 2 bases, and 7 bases stayed unmatched. The CDR3 contains 14 residues. Germline V gene data show CDR1 as SNHLY and CDR2 as FYNNEI. Partial CDR3 DNA: TGTGCCAGCCGGGCGGGAGGGCGGGCCTACGAG. Protein product: CASRAGGRAYE. The complete CDR3 reads CASRAGGRAYEQYF.

This clone was recorded many times. The read comes to an end 3 residues before the CDR3 does, leaving the germline J gene to fill in the end. The chain joins TRBV27 to TRBJ2-7, with 10 nucleotides matching TRBD2. Germline CDR1 and CDR2: MNHEY and SMNVEV (reference sequence). This CDR3 spans 15 amino acids. V dropped 6 bases and J dropped 1; count of bases not matched to a gene: 6. Incomplete CDR3 DNA: TGTGCCAGCAGCCTAGCGGGGGCGCAGTCCTACGAG. Translation: CASSLAGAQSYE. The entire CDR3 sequence reads CASSLAGAQSYEQYF.

This clone came up many times. The CDR3 goes on 3 residues after the read ends, and that part is filled in from the germline J gene. The chain combines TRBV7-2 with TRBJ2-7; tentatively, D is TRBD1 (6 bases). In germline, CDR1 is SGHTA, CDR2 FQGNSA. Trimming took off 0 bases at V and 0 bases at J, with 9 bases between the two ends. The CDR3 is 15 amino acids. The CDR3 spells CASSLAGAISYEQYF. The CDR3 DNA, read in part, is TGTGCCAGCAGCTTAGCGGGGGCCATCTCCTACGAG.

The sample holds many counts of this clone. The read terminates 3 residues before the CDR3 end, so the remaining end is supplied by the germline J gene. The chain has TRBV12-3 or TRBV12-4 and TRBJ2-7, with 11 bases matching TRBD2. J lost 2 bases, V lost 3 bases, and 3 bases had no gene match. There are 15 residues in the CDR3. The CDR3 bases that were read are TGTGCCAGCAGTTTGACTAGCGGGACCCCCTACGAG. Residues: CASSLTSGTPYE. The CDR3 reads in full as CASSLTSGTPYEQYF.

This clone was observed many times. The DNA ends 3 residues before the CDR3 does, and the rest of the CDR3 is filled in from the germline J gene. The V and J genes are TRBV20-1 and TRBJ2-2, with D possibly being TRBD1 (6 bases). CDR3 length equals 18 residues. From germline, CDR1 is DFQATT and CDR2 SNEGSKA (reference sequence). The ends were cut back, 2 bases at V and 2 bases at J, with 21 bases in the middle. CDR3 residues: CSARTITGTVGNTGELFF. CDR3 DNA (partial): TGCAGTGCTAGAACTATTACAGGGACGGTCGGAAACACCGGGGAG.

This clone was recorded many times. The CDR3 end lies 3 residues beyond the end of the read and is filled in from the germline J gene. The V gene is TRBV2, the J gene TRBJ1-2; 7 nucleotides line up with TRBD1. The V gene's germline CDR1 is SNHLY and CDR2 FYNNEI. Trimming cost V 5 bases and J 4 bases; bases outside gene matches: 7. The CDR3 extends over 14 amino acids. This chain's CDR3 is CASSRGTAIYGYTF. CDR3 DNA, as far as it was read: TGTGCCAGCAGTCGCGGGACAGCCATCTATGGC. The full variable domain, completed using reference TRBV2 and TRBJ1-2, is EPEVTQTPSHQVTQMGQEVILRCVPISNHLYFYWYRQILGQKVEFLVSFYNNEISEKSEIFDDQFSVERPDGSNFTLKIRSTKLEDSAMYFCASSRGTAIYGYTFGSGTRLTVV.

At least ten counts were recorded for this clone. CDR3 sequence: CSARPVETQYF. CDR3 DNA (partial): TGCAGTGCTAGACCTGTAGAGACC. The V and J genes are TRBV20-1 and TRBJ2-5; no reliable D call. The CDR3 is cut off 3 residues early in the read; its end comes from the germline J gene. This CDR3 has 11 amino acids. The germline V gene encodes CDR1 DFQATT and CDR2 SNEGSKA (reference sequence). The V end lost 2 bases, the J end lost 4 bases, and 5 bases lay between the germline ends.

In this sample, this clone turned up many times. CDR3 protein: CASSLNSFYGYTF. CDR3 DNA, as far as it was read: TGTGCCAGCAGTTTAAACAGCTTCTATGGC. The chain combines TRBV28 with TRBJ1-2; D unclear. The CDR3 is cut off 3 residues early in the read; its end comes from the germline J gene. Trimming pared 2 bases from V and 4 bases from J, leaving 8 bases between. The CDR3 length is 13 residues. Germline V gene sequence: CDR1 MDHEN, CDR2 SYDVKM.

The sample holds many counts of this clone. With the read ending 3 residues before the CDR3 end, the germline J gene is used to fill in that end. The chain uses TRBV7-9 and TRBJ2-7, with 8 bases matching TRBD1. Germline V lookup: CDR1 SEHNR, CDR2 FQNEAQ (reference sequence). The CDR3 is 15 residues long. The junction had 7 bases not matched to a gene; V was cut back by 3 bases and J by 3 bases. CDR3 DNA (partial): TGTGCCAGCAGCTTCTCGACAGGGGTGGTCTACGAG. Amino acids: CASSFSTGVVYE. The whole CDR3 protein is CASSFSTGVVYEQYF. Variable domain in full (rest from reference TRBV7-9 and TRBJ2-7): DTGVSQNPRHKITKRGQNVTFRCDPISEHNRLYWYRQTLGQGPEFLTYFQNEAQLEKSRLLSDRFSAERPKGSFSTLEIQRTEQGDSAMYLCASSFSTGVVYEQYFGPGTRLTVT.

This clone ranks as medium-sized. The read gets to within 3 residues of the CDR3 end, and the germline J gene fills in the rest. This chain uses TRBV20-1 with TRBJ2-1; 11 bases fit TRBD2. The ends lost 4 bases at V and 4 bases at J; junction bases unmatched: 6. Germline lookup yields CDR1 DFQATT and CDR2 SNEGSKA (reference sequence). The CDR3 runs 15 residues. The covered CDR3 bases are TGCAGTGCTACATTAGCGGGAGGGGGATACAATGAG. This encodes CSATLAGGGYNE. The complete CDR3 reads CSATLAGGGYNEQFF.